These T cell receptor beta chains were read from a single sample in a study of T cell responses to AZD1222 COVID-19 vaccine. TCRdb's copy holds only in-frame clones and misses some; the assay was immunoSEQ multiplex PCR. The sample contains more than 250,000 clones, 85% to 95% of which appear only once. The sequencing used peripheral blood, collected on day 0 of AZD1222 vaccination. The receptors originated from an adult in good health. Each CDR3 is given with its conserved first and last residue.

J gene	V gene	CDR3 protein
TRBJ2-7	TRBV30	CAWSPPLAGGPYEQYF
TRBJ2-1	TRBV21-1	CASAGGGTNNEQFF
TRBJ2-2	TRBV6-6	CASSYTGGIGELFF
TRBJ2-5	TRBV7-2	CASTWRRNSQETQYF
TRBJ1-2	TRBV5-6	CASSLPAPNYGYTF
TRBJ1-1	TRBV4-3	CASSQEIRATEAFF
TRBJ2-3	TRBV5-4	CASSSSTGHTDTQYF
TRBJ1-3	TRBV18	CASSPTGRGNTIYF
TRBJ1-1	TRBV12-3/TRBV12-4	CASIDRGRTEAFF
TRBJ1-1	TRBV6-5	CASRGIGTEAFF
TRBJ1-2	TRBV28	CASSLVGPNYGYTF
TRBJ2-5	TRBV7-2	CASSLGGGQETQYF
TRBJ1-2	TRBV28	CASSFREIYGYTF
TRBJ2-3	TRBV5-1	CASSPGQGAADTQYF
TRBJ2-7	TRBV19	CASSIESGTPYEQYF
TRBJ1-5	TRBV5-5	CASSLYGGNQPQHF
TRBJ2-7	TRBV28	CATTRVVQYF
TRBJ2-3	TRBV10-3	CAISEFSEGGDTQYF
TRBJ1-5	TRBV30	CAWSDNNQPQHF
TRBJ2-7	TRBV27	CASSSLGTASYEQYF
TRBJ2-1	TRBV27	CASRVGGPNNEQFF
TRBJ1-6	TRBV7-2	CASRSLLAYNSPLHF
TRBJ1-1	TRBV13	CASSLERSRLGMNTEAFF
TRBJ2-3	TRBV18	CASSSQVEPSLDTQYF
TRBJ2-3	TRBV11-1	CASSRRDKRTDTQYF
TRBJ2-5	TRBV28	CASSGTGGGMETQYF
TRBJ1-6	TRBV25-1	CASSEGQRASPLHF
TRBJ1-4	TRBV2	CASKGQGSEKLFF
TRBJ1-1	TRBV27	CASTARQGLRAFF
TRBJ2-7	TRBV9	CASSVGTRDFYEQYF
TRBJ1-1	TRBV24-1	CATSEGRGAEAFF
TRBJ1-2	TRBV12-3/TRBV12-4	CASSFGGHGYTF
TRBJ2-7	TRBV30	CAWSLLRTDFFEQYF